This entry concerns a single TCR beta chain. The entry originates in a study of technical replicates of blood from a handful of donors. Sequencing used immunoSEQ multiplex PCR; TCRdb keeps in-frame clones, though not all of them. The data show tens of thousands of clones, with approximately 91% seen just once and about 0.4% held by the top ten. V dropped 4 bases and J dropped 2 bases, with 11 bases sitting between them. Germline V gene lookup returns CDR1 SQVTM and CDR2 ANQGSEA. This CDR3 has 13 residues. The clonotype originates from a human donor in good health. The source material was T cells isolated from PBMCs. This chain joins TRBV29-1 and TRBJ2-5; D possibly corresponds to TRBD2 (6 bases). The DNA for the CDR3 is TGCAGCGTTGCTTGGGGAGGACAAGAGACCCAGTACTTC. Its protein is CSVAWGGQETQYF.